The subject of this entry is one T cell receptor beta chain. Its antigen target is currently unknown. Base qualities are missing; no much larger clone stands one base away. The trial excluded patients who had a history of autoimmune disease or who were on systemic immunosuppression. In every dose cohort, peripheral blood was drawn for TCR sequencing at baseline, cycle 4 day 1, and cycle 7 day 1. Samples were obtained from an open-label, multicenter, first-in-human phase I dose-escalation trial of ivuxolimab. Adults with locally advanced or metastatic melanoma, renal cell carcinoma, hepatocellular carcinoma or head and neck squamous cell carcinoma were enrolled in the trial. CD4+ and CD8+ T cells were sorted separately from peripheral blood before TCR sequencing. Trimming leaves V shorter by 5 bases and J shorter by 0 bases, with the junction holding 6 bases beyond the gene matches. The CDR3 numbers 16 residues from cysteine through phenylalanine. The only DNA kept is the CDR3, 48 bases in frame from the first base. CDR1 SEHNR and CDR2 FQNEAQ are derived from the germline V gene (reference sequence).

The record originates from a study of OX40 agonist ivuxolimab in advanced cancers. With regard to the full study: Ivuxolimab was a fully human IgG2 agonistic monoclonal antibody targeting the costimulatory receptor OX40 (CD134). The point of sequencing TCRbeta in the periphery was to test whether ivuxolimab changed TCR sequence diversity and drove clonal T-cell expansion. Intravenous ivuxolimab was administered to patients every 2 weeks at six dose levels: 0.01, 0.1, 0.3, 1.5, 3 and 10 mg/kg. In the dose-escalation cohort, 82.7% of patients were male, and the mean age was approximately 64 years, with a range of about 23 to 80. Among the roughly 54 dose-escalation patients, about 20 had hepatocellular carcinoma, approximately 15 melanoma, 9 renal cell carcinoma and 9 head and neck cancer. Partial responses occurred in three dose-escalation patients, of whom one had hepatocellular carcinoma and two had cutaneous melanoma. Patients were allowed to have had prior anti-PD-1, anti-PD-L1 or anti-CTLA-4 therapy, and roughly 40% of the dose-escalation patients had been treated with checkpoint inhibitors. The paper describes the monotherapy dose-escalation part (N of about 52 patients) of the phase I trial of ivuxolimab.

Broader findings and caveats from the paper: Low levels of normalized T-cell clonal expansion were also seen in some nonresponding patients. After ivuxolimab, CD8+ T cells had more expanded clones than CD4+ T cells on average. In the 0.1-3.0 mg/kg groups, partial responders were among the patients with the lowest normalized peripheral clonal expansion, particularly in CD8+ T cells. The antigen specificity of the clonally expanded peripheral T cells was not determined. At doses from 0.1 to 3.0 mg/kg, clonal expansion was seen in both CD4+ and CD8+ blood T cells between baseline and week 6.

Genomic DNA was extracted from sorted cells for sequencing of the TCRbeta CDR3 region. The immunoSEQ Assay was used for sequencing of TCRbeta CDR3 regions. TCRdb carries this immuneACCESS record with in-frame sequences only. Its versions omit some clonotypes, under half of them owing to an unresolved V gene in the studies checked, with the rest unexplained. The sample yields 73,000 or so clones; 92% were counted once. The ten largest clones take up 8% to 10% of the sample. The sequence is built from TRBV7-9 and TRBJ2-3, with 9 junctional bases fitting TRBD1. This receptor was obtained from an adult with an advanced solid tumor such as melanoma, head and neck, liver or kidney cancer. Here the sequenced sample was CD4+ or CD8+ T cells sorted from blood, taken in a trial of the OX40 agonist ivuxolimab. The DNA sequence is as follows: TGTGCCAGCAGCACACCGGACAGGGGCAGCACAGATACGCAGTATTTT. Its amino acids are CASSTPDRGSTDTQYF.